This T cell receptor (beta chain) was profiled in a study of cytomegalovirus exposure and HLA in healthy donors (dated by TCRdb to 2017 to 2019). Study-wide context: According to a later analysis, the roughly 120 validation repertoires were produced on the same platform as the roughly 720 repertoires of the first cohort. The aim of the study was to test whether cataloging public T cell receptors could identify signatures of past pathogen exposure. Along with the approximately 650-subject first cohort, a separate validation cohort of over a hundred different subjects was used. The study combined high-throughput TCR immunosequencing, statistical association of individual TCRs with disease status, and machine learning to predict cytomegalovirus infection status. What the study reported, not specific to this receptor: A few of the identified cytomegalovirus-associated TCR beta chains were confirmed in vitro to be specific for cytomegalovirus antigens. The study gave a list of around 170 TCR beta chains associated with cytomegalovirus. Of the cluster scores, 90% to 95% were above 0 in a later analysis, which found that TCRs clustered in the first cohort also tended to co-occur in the 95 to 150 validation repertoires. It was suggested by the authors that the approach could potentially be generalized to other disease states and immunological phenotypes. The classifier was reported to diagnose cytomegalovirus status with high specificity and sensitivity in both the original and validation cohorts. Most TCR sequences were seen in very few donors, while some public TCRs were found in many individuals. A later analysis had no HLA typing for the validation cohort, so co-occurrence there was scored across all 130 or so repertoires.

Separate from the roughly 700-subject first cohort, the validation cohort of roughly 110 subjects was the group to which the donors belonged. Trimming leaves V shorter by 5 bases and J shorter by 4 bases, with the junction holding 10 bases beyond the gene matches. In the germline V gene, CDR1 corresponds to SGHTA and CDR2 to FQGTGA. From cysteine to phenylalanine, the CDR3 is 15 amino acids long. Only CDR3 DNA remains: 45 bases, in frame from the first base. Receptors were amplified or captured by the immunoSEQ multiplex PCR assay. The published analysis was carried out like this. A statistical classification framework was built to diagnose cytomegalovirus status from the catalog of TCR beta chain sequences. What TCRdb holds here is the immuneACCESS table cut down to in-frame rearrangements. Part of the clones is not present; checked against another copy, under half of the missing clones reflect an unresolved V gene, and the others are unexplained. V and J calls and clone size come straight from that table; D and trimming were deduced from the DNA. This sample comprises hundreds of thousands of clones, roughly 80% of them detected only once. Jointly, the top ten make up 5.5% to 6.5% of the sample.

As to this clone: This receptor's antigen is unknown. Base qualities are not at hand, and no much larger clone is one base apart.

The V gene is TRBV7-3 and the J gene is TRBJ1-2; 7 middle bases align to TRBD1. The TCR comes from a woman aged 18-35 years in good health and CMV-seronegative. The sample was PBMCs. In nucleotides, the sequence is TGTGCCAGCAGCCTCCGACAGGGCATGGCCTATGGCTACACCTTC. Translated, it gives CASSLRQGMAYGYTF.